This T cell receptor beta chain was found in a study of beta chain features in type 1 diabetes (dated by TCRdb to the late 2010s). Background for the entire study: Mean age, gender distribution, total cell number and subset yield did not differ between patients and healthy donors. Across all samples, approximately 100 million sorted cells were examined, and cell number per subset correlated strongly with RNA yield. Regulatory and stem cell-like memory subsets were isolated from only 8 patients and roughly 8 healthy donors, whereas naive and central memory subsets came from all 30 or so donors. The study compared the TCRB repertoires of sorted circulating CD4+ T cell subsets in recently diagnosed type 1 diabetes patients with those in matched healthy donors.

From its cysteine to its phenylalanine, the CDR3 spans 13 amino acids. Of the read, only the CDR3 DNA is kept; its 39 bases are in frame from base 1. The germline V gene (reference sequence) sets CDR1 to MNHEY and CDR2 to SMNVEV. V sheds 6 bases and J sheds 2 bases, leaving 5 bases between their ends. All of the isolated RNA was reverse transcribed with the High Capacity cDNA Reverse Transcription Kit, so expressed TCRB transcripts were sequenced. Deep immunoSEQ sequencing was applied to naive, central memory and regulatory T cell samples, giving an average of roughly 3.5 million total reads per sample. Sorted cells were lysed in RLT buffer and RNA was extracted with DNase-treated RNeasy Micro or Mini kits, depending on cell number. Each cell subset was processed separately to prevent cross-contamination, with patient and healthy donor samples processed together. The immunoSEQ multiplex PCR was used to amplify TCRB sequences from cDNA, yielding 87-bp fragments that span the CDR3 region. The amplicons were sequenced using the Illumina HiSeq platform. In the source study's methods: PCR bias was corrected computationally using synthetic template baselines, and reads within Hamming distance 2 were collapsed, with unmergeable singletons discarded. Reads were aligned to IMGT to assign V, D and J genes, CDR3 length, and insertions or deletions at six rearrangement sites. Clonotype counts were normalized to sorted cell number within each subset before computing true diversity and Gini coefficients with the tcR R package. The overlap coefficient, calculated on TCRB nucleotide sequences, was used to measure repertoire sharing. The table comes from immuneACCESS by way of TCRdb, which keeps in-frame sequences with V and J called. Part of the clones is missing from these tables; in studies checked, under half for an unresolved V gene and the rest for unknown reasons. V and J calls and clone size follow that table, whereas D and trimming were derived from the DNA. The sample has fewer than 400,000 clones on record, 6.5% to 10% of them singletons. The top ten clonotypes cover around 0.44% of the sample.

Summary of the overall study and its limitations: Naive, central memory and regulatory TCRB repertoires appeared to be more alike among patients than among healthy donors. Sequencing cDNA rather than genomic DNA could over-represent highly expressing activated cells, although activation and CD3 levels did not differ between groups. At VDJ recombination sites, type 1 diabetes patients had fewer insertions and more deleted nucleotides, which implies abnormalities in thymic rearrangement. Because the HLA sub-analyses included only small numbers of individuals, any influence of HLA type on TCRB rearrangement was left unresolved. PCR might favor shorter templates, but patient and control samples were amplified and corrected together, so any skew would affect both groups equally. Type 1 diabetes patients showed a moderate but significant shortening of TCRB CDR3 length in all four CD4+ subsets.

This clone was seen many times. Its target antigen remains unknown. Nothing much larger sits one base from this clone, and base qualities are not available. From each donor, a single peripheral blood sample of approximately 0.11 L on average was drawn into heparinised tubes. Using a panel that included CD45RO, CCR7, CD25, CD127, CD95 and CD27, naive, central memory, regulatory and stem cell-like memory CD4+ T cells were sorted on a BD FACSAria II. A purity above 95% was achieved for all sorted populations. PBMCs were separated immediately by Lymphoprep density gradient centrifugation and were stained directly, without being cultured. To minimize batch effects, samples were stained and sorted in pairs, one healthy donor with one patient per experiment.

This clonotype originated in a woman aged 18-29 years in good health. The sequenced sample consisted of central memory CD4+ T cells from blood. The chain is encoded by TRBV27 joined to TRBJ2-6; no D segment can be confidently identified. Here the CDR3 is given as CASRMTGANVLTF. The bases are TGTGCCAGCAGAATGACTGGGGCCAACGTCCTGACTTTC.